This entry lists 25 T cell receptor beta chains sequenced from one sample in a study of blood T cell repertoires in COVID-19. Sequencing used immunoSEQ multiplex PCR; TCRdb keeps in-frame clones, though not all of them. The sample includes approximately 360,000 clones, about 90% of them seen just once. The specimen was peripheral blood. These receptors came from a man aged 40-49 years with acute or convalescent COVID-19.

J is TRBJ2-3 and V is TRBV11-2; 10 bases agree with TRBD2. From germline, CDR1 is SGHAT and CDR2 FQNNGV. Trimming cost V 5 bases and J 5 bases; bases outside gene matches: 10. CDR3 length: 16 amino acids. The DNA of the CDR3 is TGTGCCAGCAGCCCAAGGACTAGCGGTATAGGAGATACGCAGTATTTT. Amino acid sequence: CASSPRTSGIGDTQYF.

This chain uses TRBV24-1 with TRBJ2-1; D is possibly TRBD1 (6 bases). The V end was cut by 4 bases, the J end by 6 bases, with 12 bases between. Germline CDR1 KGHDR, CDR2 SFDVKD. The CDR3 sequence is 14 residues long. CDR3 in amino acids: CATSEPGRGNEQFF. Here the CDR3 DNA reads TGTGCCACCAGTGAGCCAGGCAGGGGCAATGAGCAGTTCTTC.

The DNA of the CDR3 is TGTGCCAGCAGCTTAGTGAGGGAAAAAGAGACCCAGTACTTC. Its translation is CASSLVREKETQYF. The chain couples TRBV7-2 to TRBJ2-5, with D maybe TRBD2 (5 bases). The CDR3 runs to 14 residues. Germline V gene data show CDR1 as SGHTA and CDR2 as FQGNSA. V was clipped by 1 base and J by 3 bases, with 9 bases between them.

CDR3 coding DNA: TGTGCCAGCAGTGACAGGGACAAACAGGTTGGCTACACCTTC. This codes for CASSDRDKQVGYTF. This rearrangement joins TRBV6-1 to TRBJ1-2; D might be TRBD1 (6 bases). Looked up from germline, CDR1 is MNHNS and CDR2 is SASEGT. With 3 bases removed from V and 7 bases from J, the gap between germline ends came to 15 bases. The CDR3 totals 14 residues.

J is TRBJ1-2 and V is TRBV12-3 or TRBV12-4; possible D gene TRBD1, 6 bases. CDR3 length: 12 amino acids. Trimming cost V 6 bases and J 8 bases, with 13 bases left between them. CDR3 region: CASRPGVGGYTF. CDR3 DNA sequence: TGTGCCAGCAGGCCAGGGGTAGGCGGCTACACCTTC.

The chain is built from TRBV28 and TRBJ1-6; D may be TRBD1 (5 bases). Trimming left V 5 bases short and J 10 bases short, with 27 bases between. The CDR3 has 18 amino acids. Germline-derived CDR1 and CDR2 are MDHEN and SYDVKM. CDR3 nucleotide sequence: TGTGCCAGCAGTAACCGGGACTCGACAGATTTCTGGCAATCACCCCTCCACTTT. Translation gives CASSNRDSTDFWQSPLHF.

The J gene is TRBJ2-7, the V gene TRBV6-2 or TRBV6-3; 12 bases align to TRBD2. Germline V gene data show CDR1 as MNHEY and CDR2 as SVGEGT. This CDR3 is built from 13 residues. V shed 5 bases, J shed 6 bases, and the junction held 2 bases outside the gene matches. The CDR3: CASSLAGGREQYF. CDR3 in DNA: TGTGCCAGCAGTCTAGCGGGGGGGCGCGAGCAGTACTTC.

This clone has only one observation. CDR3 in amino acids: CASSLNRGPTDTQYF. CDR3 DNA sequence: TGTGCCAGCAGCTTAAACAGAGGGCCCACAGATACGCAGTATTTT. V is TRBV7-3 and J is TRBJ2-3, with D tentatively TRBD2 (5 bases). The CDR3 runs to 15 residues. V was cut by 1 base and J by 2 bases, with 10 bases left in between. CDR1 SGHTA and CDR2 FQGTGA come from the germline V gene.

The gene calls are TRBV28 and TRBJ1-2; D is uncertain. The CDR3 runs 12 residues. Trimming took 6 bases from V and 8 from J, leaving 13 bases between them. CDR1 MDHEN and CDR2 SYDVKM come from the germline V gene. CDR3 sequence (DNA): TGTGCCAGCAGAGCCCCCACCTCGGGCTACACCTTC. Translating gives CASRAPTSGYTF.

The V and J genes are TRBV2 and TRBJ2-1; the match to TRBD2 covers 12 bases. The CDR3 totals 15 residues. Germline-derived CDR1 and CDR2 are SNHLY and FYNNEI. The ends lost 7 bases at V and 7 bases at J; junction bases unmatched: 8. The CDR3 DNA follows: TGTGCCAGCACCGTCCCTAGCGGGGGGGCAAATGAGCAGTTCTTC. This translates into CASTVPSGGANEQFF.

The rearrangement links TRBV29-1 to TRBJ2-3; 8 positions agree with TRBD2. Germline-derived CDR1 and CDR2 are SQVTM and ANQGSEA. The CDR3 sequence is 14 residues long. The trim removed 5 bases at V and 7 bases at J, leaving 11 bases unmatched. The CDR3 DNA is TGCAGCGTTTGGACCGGGGGGGCCGGTTATACGCAGTATTTT. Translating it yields CSVWTGGAGYTQYF.

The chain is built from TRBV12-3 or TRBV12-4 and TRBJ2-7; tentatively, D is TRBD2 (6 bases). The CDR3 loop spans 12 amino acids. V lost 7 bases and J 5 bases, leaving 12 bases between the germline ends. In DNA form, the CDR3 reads TGTGCCAGCACCTTCCGGGGGAACGAGCAGTACTTC. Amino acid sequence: CASTFRGNEQYF.

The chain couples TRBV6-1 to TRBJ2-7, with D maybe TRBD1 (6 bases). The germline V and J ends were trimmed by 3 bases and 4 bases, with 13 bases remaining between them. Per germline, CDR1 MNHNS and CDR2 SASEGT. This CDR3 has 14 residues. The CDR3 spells CASSDGTITYEQYF. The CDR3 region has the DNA TGTGCCAGCAGTGATGGGACAATAACGTACGAGCAGTACTTC.

CDR3 sequence (DNA): TGTGCCACCACGAAGGAGTATAATTCACCCCTCCACTTT. This gives the protein CATTKEYNSPLHF. The genes are TRBV19 and TRBJ1-6, with D uncertain. The CDR3 sequence is 13 residues long. Germline V lookup: CDR1 LNHDA, CDR2 SQIVND (reference sequence). V was pared by 10 bases and J by 4 bases, with 11 bases between.

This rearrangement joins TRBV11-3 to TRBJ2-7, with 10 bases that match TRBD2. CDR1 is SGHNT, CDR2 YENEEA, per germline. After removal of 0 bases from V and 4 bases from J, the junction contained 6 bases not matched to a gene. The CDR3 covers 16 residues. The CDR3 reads CASSLEERGGIYEQYF. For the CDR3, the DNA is TGTGCCAGCAGCTTAGAGGAGCGGGGGGGAATTTACGAGCAGTACTTC.

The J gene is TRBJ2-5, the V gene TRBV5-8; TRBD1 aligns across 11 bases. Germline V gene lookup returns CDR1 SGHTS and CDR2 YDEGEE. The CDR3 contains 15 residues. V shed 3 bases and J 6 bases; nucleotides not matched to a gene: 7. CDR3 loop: CASSSHGQGAKTQYF. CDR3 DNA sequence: TGTGCCAGCAGCTCCCACGGACAGGGGGCTAAGACCCAGTACTTC.

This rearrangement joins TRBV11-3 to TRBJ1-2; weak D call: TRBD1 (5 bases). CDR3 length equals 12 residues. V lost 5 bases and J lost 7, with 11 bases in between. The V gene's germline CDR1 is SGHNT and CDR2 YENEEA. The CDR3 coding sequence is TGTGCCAGCAGCCTCCGACAGAGTGGCTACACCTTC. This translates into CASSLRQSGYTF.

In DNA, the CDR3 is TGTGCCAGCAGCCAAGATAGGGGGACTGGAAACACCATATATTTT. The encoded protein is CASSQDRGTGNTIYF. The chain uses TRBV4-2 and TRBJ1-3, with a tentative D call TRBD1 (6 bases). Germline values: CDR1 LGHNA, CDR2 YNFKEQ. The CDR3 loop spans 15 amino acids. V lost 0 bases and J 2 bases, leaving 8 bases between the germline ends.

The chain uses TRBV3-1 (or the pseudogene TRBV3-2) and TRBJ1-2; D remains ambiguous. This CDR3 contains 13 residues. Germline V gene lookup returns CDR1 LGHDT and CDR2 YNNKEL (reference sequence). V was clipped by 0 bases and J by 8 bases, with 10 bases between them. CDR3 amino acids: CASSQEGGRGYTF. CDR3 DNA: TGTGCCAGCAGCCAAGAGGGAGGGCGAGGCTACACCTTC.

The CDR3 spells CASSSRTGGPYNEQFF. The CDR3 DNA follows: TGTGCCAGCAGCTCCCGGACAGGGGGACCCTACAATGAGCAGTTCTTC. The chain recombines TRBV11-2 with TRBJ2-1, with 10 nucleotides matching TRBD1. The CDR3 contains 16 residues. CDR1 SGHAT and CDR2 FQNNGV come from the germline V gene. Trimming cost V 4 bases and J 2 bases; bases outside gene matches: 5.

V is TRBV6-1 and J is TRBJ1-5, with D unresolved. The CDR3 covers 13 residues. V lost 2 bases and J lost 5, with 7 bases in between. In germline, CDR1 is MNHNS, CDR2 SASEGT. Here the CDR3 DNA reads TGTGCCAGCAGTGAAAGGAGACATCAGCCCCAGCATTTT. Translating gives CASSERRHQPQHF.

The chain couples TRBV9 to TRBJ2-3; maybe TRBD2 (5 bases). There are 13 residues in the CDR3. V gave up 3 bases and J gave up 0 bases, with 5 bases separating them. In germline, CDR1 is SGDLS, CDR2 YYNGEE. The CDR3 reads CASSGGSTDTQYF. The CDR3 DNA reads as TGTGCCAGCAGCGGAGGGAGCACAGATACGCAGTATTTT.

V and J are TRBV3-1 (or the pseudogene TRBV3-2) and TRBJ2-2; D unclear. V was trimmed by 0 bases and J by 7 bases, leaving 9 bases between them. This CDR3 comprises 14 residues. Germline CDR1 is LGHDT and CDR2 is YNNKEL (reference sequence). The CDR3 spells CASSQDSGYGELFF. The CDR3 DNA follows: TGTGCCAGCAGCCAAGATTCCGGGTACGGGGAGCTGTTTTTT.

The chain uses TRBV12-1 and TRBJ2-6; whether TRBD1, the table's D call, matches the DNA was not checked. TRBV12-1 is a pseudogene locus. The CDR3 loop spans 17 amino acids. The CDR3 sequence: CASSFWDRGSGANVLTF. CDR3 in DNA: TGTGCCAGCAGCTTTTGGGACAGGGGCTCTGGGGCCAACGTCCTGACTTTC.

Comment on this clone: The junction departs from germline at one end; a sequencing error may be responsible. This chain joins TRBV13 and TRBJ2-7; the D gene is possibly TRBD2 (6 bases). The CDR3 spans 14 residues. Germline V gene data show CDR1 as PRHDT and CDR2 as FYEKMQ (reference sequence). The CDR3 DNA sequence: TGTGCCAGCAGGTTTGGAGGGAGCTCCCACGAGCAGTACTTC. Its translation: CASRFGGSSHEQYF.